The rows below give T cell receptor beta chains drawn from one sample of a study of a mutant IDH1 vaccine in newly diagnosed glioma. These TCRs' antigens remain unknown. TCRdb's copy holds only in-frame clones and misses some; the assay was immunoSEQ multiplex PCR. Of 45,000 to 60,000 clones in the sample, about 91% are singletons; the top ten hold 2% to 2.5%. Sequenced here: PBMCs, sampled from a glioma patient whose treatment included an IDH1 peptide vaccine. The source is a man aged 45-65 years with glioma. Both conserved end residues are part of each CDR3. The D gene is left open where the match is weak. Clone size, where shown, is once, few, many, or a class for clones that have expanded.

>.|TRBD2|TRBJ2-1|TRBV5-1
TGCGCCAGCGGTAGCGGGAGGAGCTCCTACAATGAGCAGTTCTTC
CASGSGRSSYNEQFF
>.|.|TRBJ2-3|TRBV5-4
TGTGCCAGCAGCTTGGGGACTAGGGGGCGTCAAACTAGCACAGATACGCAGTATTTT
CASSLGTRGRQTSTDTQYF
>.|.|TRBJ2-3|TRBV7-7
TGTGCTAGCAGCTTAGGTCCCACTAGCACAGATACGCAGTATTTT
CASSLGPTSTDTQYF
>.|.|TRBJ1-4|TRBV29-1
TGCAGCGTCGCGCTCGACTCAACTAATGAAAAACTGTTTTTT
CSVALDSTNEKLFF
>few|TRBD2|TRBJ2-2|TRBV7-2
TGTGCCAGCAGTCCGTGGGAGGGATACAACACCGGGGAGCTGTTTTTT
CASSPWEGYNTGELFF
>.|TRBD1|TRBJ1-3|TRBV6-1
TGTGCCAGCAGTGAAGCGGGGGACAGGGGGCTTTCTGGAAACACCATATATTTT
CASSEAGDRGLSGNTIYF
>.|TRBD2|TRBJ2-1|TRBV27
TGTGCCAGCACTAGCGGGAGGGGCAATGAGCAGTTCTTC
CASTSGRGNEQFF
>.|.|TRBJ1-4|TRBV19
TGTGCCAGTAGTCCCCCGGGACTGAGAAATGAAAAACTGTTTTTT
CASSPPGLRNEKLFF
>.|TRBD1|TRBJ1-1|TRBV11-1
TGTGCCAGCAGCTTAGAAGACAGGGAGGCCACTGAAGCTTTCTTT
CASSLEDREATEAFF
>.|.|TRBJ1-2|TRBV6-6
TGTGCCAGCACCCAGGGGCGGTATGGCTACACCTTC
CASTQGRYGYTF
>.|TRBD2|TRBJ2-3|TRBV6-4
TGTGCCAGCAGTATTGAGGGAGGGGCTGCTACGCAGTATTTT
CASSIEGGAATQYF
>.|TRBD1|TRBJ1-1|TRBV5-1
TGCGCCAGCAGCGGTGCAGGGGGAGGGGGAACTGAAGCTTTCTTT
CASSGAGGGGTEAFF
>.|.|TRBJ2-1|TRBV7-9
TGTGCCAGCAGCAGACGGGATGAGCAGTTCTTC
CASSRRDEQFF
>.|.|TRBJ1-5|TRBV19
TGTGCCAGTAGTCATGGATATAGCAATCAGCCCCAGCATTTT
CASSHGYSNQPQHF
>.|TRBD1|TRBJ2-5|TRBV29-1
TGCAGCGTCGCTCTAAGACAGGGGGAGTACTTC
CSVALRQGEYF
>.|.|TRBJ2-7|TRBV11-1
TGTGCCAGCAGCTTAGGAAAAGGGTACGAGCAGTACTTC
CASSLGKGYEQYF
>few|.|TRBJ1-2|TRBV30
TGTGCCTGCCGACGGGGGACCTACACCTTC
CACRRGTYTF
>.|TRBD2|TRBJ2-7|TRBV30
TGTGCCTGTCCTCGGGGGGGCTCCTACGAGCAGTACTTC
CACPRGGSYEQYF
>.|.|TRBJ2-4|TRBV21-1
TGTGCCAACCCGGACAGAAACCACATAGCCAAAAACATTCAGTACTTC
CANPDRNHIAKNIQYF
>once|.|TRBJ2-7|TRBV19
TGTGCCAGTAGTCCCTCCGCCTCCCGTTGGGGCGTGGACTTC
CASSPSASRWGVDF
>.|.|TRBJ1-3|TRBV19
TGTGCCAGTATCCCATTACGACGAGGGTTGGAGTACTCTGGAAACACCATATATTTT
CASIPLRRGLEYSGNTIYF
>.|TRBD2|TRBJ2-7|TRBV28
TGTGCCAGCCGAGAGCGGGGTCTAAGCGAGCAGTACTTC
CASRERGLSEQYF
>.|.|TRBJ2-6|TRBV15
TGTGCCACCAGCAGAGATTTTACTGGGGCCAACGTCCTGACTTTC
CATSRDFTGANVLTF
>.|.|TRBJ2-7|TRBV9
TGTGCCAGCAGCGGGGGGGGGCACTACGAGCAGTACTTC
CASSGGGHYEQYF
>.|TRBD2|TRBJ2-2|TRBV7-2
TGTGCCAGCAGCCAGTATAGCGGGGGCTCCGGGGAGCTGTTTTTT
CASSQYSGGSGELFF
>.|TRBD2|TRBJ2-4|TRBV5-6
TGTGCCAGCAGCTTCCAGGTGGGGGGCGGGGGGAACATTCAGTACTTC
CASSFQVGGGGNIQYF
>.|TRBD2|TRBJ2-5|TRBV7-2
TGTGCCAGCAGCCTCCGACTAGCGGGGAAAGAGACCCAGTACTTC
CASSLRLAGKETQYF
>.|.|TRBJ1-3|TRBV7-2
TGTGCCAGCAGCCCTTTTAGGGGACGGAGATTCTCTGGAAACACCATATATTTT
CASSPFRGRRFSGNTIYF
>.|.|TRBJ1-4|TRBV29-1
TGCAGCGTTGAAGGCGGCTACGGGACATCTAATGAAAAACTGTTTTTT
CSVEGGYGTSNEKLFF
>.|.|TRBJ1-2|TRBV27
TGTGCCAGCAGTTCGGTGGGGGCGCGCTACACCTTC
CASSSVGARYTF
>.|.|TRBJ1-4|TRBV21-1
TGTGCCAGCAGCAGAACCACGACAGGCAAGTTTTTT
CASSRTTTGKFF
>.|.|TRBJ1-1|TRBV7-3
TGTGCCAGCAGCCCGGGGGGACACACTGAAGCTTTCTTT
CASSPGGHTEAFF
>.|.|TRBJ1-1|TRBV5-6
TGTGCCAGCAGCCTCCGATACCCAGAGCCCCTTGAAGCTTTCTTT
CASSLRYPEPLEAFF
>.|TRBD1|TRBJ2-7|TRBV10-3
TGTGCCACCGGGCCAGGGGGCCAAACATACGAGCAGTACTTC
CATGPGGQTYEQYF
>once|.|TRBJ1-1|TRBV6-1
TGTGCCAGCAGTGTTAAACAGAACACTGAAGCTTTCTTT
CASSVKQNTEAFF
>.|.|TRBJ2-7|TRBV2
TGTGCCAGCAGATCCCTTTACGAGCAGTACTTC
CASRSLYEQYF
>.|TRBD2|TRBJ2-3|TRBV4-3
TGCGCCAGCAGCCAGGGGACTAGCAGACACACAGATACGCAGTATTTT
CASSQGTSRHTDTQYF
>once|.|TRBJ2-7|TRBV30
TGTGCCTGGAGTGTAAACTACGAGCAGTACTTC
CAWSVNYEQYF
>.|.|TRBJ2-2|TRBV18
TGTGCCAGCTCATCCACAGGCTTTGGAACCGGGGAGCTGTTTTTT
CASSSTGFGTGELFF
>once|.|TRBJ2-2|TRBV11-2
TGTGCCAGCACCACTAGTTTTGTCGGGGAGCTGTTTTTT
CASTTSFVGELFF
>.|TRBD1|TRBJ1-5|TRBV19
TGTGCCAGTAGCCCGACAGGGGGCCCGAGGCAGCCCCAGCATTTT
CASSPTGGPRQPQHF
>.|TRBD2|TRBJ2-2|TRBV4-2
TGTGCCAGCAGCCTGGGGACTAGCGGGGGGGCTACCGGGGAGCTGTTTTTT
CASSLGTSGGATGELFF
>once|TRBD1|TRBJ1-4|TRBV5-6
TGTGCCAGCAGCTTGCGAGGGGGCAGAGAAAAACTGTTTTTT
CASSLRGGREKLFF
>.|.|TRBJ2-7|TRBV9
TGTGCCAGCAGCGTAGGTATTAGCGGAGAGGGTTACGAGCAGTACTTC
CASSVGISGEGYEQYF
>.|.|TRBJ1-1|TRBV11-1
TGTGCCAGCAGCCCGGGGACCTACACTGAAGCTTTCTTT
CASSPGTYTEAFF
>.|.|TRBJ1-4|TRBV2
TGTGCCAGCAGCCTACAAGGGGTAACTAATGAAAAACTGTTTTTT
CASSLQGVTNEKLFF
>.|.|TRBJ1-3|TRBV2
TGTGCCAGCCAGGGCCTGATCTCTGGAAACACCATATATTTT
CASQGLISGNTIYF
>.|.|TRBJ2-2|TRBV6-1
TGTGCCAGCAGTGAAGCCCCCGTGTCCGGGGAGCTGTTTTTT
CASSEAPVSGELFF